Following are 30 T cell receptor beta chains from one sample sequenced in a study of monozygotic twins with inflammatory bowel disease. TCRdb processed the 5' RACE reads again and assigns one entry to each CDR3 protein, with no DNA. The sample includes around 150,000 distinct CDR3 sequences. Sequenced: blood. The receptors come from a human donor with ulcerative colitis or Crohn's disease, or a healthy co-twin of an affected twin (not recorded which).

This sequence joins TRBV5-6 and TRBJ2-7; TCRdb lists TRBD1, though no DNA is available to test this call. From germline, CDR1 is SGHDT and CDR2 YYEEEE. The CDR3 runs 13 residues. The CDR3 here is CASSFGTGFEQYF.

The chain joins TRBV25-1 to TRBJ2-5; TCRdb's assignment of TRBD2 cannot be checked, as there is no DNA. Germline V gives CDR1 MGHDK, CDR2 SYGVNS. There are 15 residues in the CDR3. CDR3 sequence reads: CASRLGEREQETQYF.

The chain is built from TRBV4-1 and TRBJ2-1; the D call from TCRdb, TRBD1, cannot be confirmed without DNA. Germline V lookup: CDR1 MGHRA, CDR2 YSYEKL. The CDR3 runs 12 residues. CDR3 sequence reads: CASSHRGNEQFF.

V and J are TRBV6-5 and TRBJ2-1; TCRdb's D call, TRBD2, is unchecked because there is no DNA. The CDR3 is 15 amino acids. CDR1 and CDR2 from the germline V gene are MNHEY and SVGAGI. The CDR3 region is CASSYWQGGGNEQFF.

This chain joins TRBV19 and TRBJ2-7; the TCRdb D gene call, TRBD1, has no DNA to confirm it. The CDR3 is made up of 11 amino acids. Per the germline V gene, CDR1 is LNHDA and CDR2 is SQIVND (reference sequence). This CDR3 is CASGTDYEQYF. Using reference TRBV19 and TRBJ2-7 for the parts outside the CDR3, the full variable domain is DGGITQSPKYLFRKEGQNVTLSCEQNLNHDAMYWYRQDPGQGLRLIYYSQIVNDFQKGDIAEGYSVSREKKESFPLTVTSAQKNPTAFYLCASGTDYEQYFGPGTRLTVT.

This chain joins TRBV20-1 and TRBJ1-1. Per the germline V gene, CDR1 is DFQATT and CDR2 is SNEGSKA (reference sequence). The CDR3 runs to 14 residues. This chain's CDR3 is CSARDMGPNTEAFF.

CDR3 region: CASSYSNGNSGANVLTF. J is TRBJ2-6 and V is TRBV6-5. Germline assignment: CDR1 MNHEY and CDR2 SVGAGI. The CDR3 has 17 amino acids.

The gene calls are TRBV5-1 and TRBJ2-7; TCRdb's D gene call, TRBD2, goes unchecked for lack of DNA. Per germline, CDR1 SGHRS and CDR2 YFSETQ. CDR3 length: 16 residues. The CDR3 loop is CASSLGLAGFAYEQYF.

The chain combines TRBV27 with TRBJ1-4; TCRdb picks TRBD1, but there is no DNA to check that call. This CDR3 comprises 17 residues. Germline V gene data show CDR1 as MNHEY and CDR2 as SMNVEV (reference sequence). CDR3 sequence: CASSSTRQGVPNEKLFF.

The J gene is TRBJ1-3, the V gene TRBV5-6; TCRdb selects TRBD1, and the lack of DNA leaves this call unchecked. Looked up from germline, CDR1 is SGHDT and CDR2 is YYEEEE. CDR3 length: 14 residues. The chain's CDR3 is CASALSHSGNTIYF.

The J gene is TRBJ2-3, the V gene TRBV24-1. The CDR3 spans 15 residues. CDR1 and CDR2 from the germline V gene are KGHDR and SFDVKD. This CDR3 reads CATSDSSISTDTQYF.

J is TRBJ2-3 and V is TRBV5-1; no DNA is available, so the TRBD2 call from TCRdb remains unchecked. The CDR3 sequence is 14 residues long. Germline assignment: CDR1 SGHRS and CDR2 YFSETQ. The CDR3 here is CASRRSPVADTQYF.

The chain recombines TRBV6-1 with TRBJ1-1; TCRdb gives TRBD1 as the D gene, but with no DNA this cannot be confirmed. This CDR3 region has 16 residues. Germline V lookup: CDR1 MNHNS, CDR2 SASEGT. The chain's CDR3 is CASRAPGIGTGGEAFF.

This chain uses TRBV6-5 with TRBJ2-1; TCRdb's D gene call, TRBD2, goes unchecked for lack of DNA. This CDR3 has 16 amino acids. In germline, CDR1 is MNHEY, CDR2 SVGAGI. This CDR3 reads CASSSSGRGIFNEQFF.

The J gene is TRBJ2-5, the V gene TRBV28; the TCRdb call, TRBD2, lacks DNA for checking. The CDR3 consists of 16 residues. The germline CDR1 and CDR2 sequences are MDHEN and SYDVKM. The CDR3 loop is CASSFRGKASQETQYF.

V gene TRBV5-4 combines with J gene TRBJ2-6. The CDR3 runs 18 residues. Germline values: CDR1 SGHNT, CDR2 YYREEE (reference sequence). This chain's CDR3 is CASSLAQGFGTGANVLTF.

This chain uses TRBV7-3 with TRBJ2-7; TCRdb lists TRBD1, though no DNA is available to test this call. Germline CDR1 SGHTA, CDR2 FQGTGA. CDR3 length equals 16 residues. The CDR3 protein is CASRTDRQLKLYEQYF.

The V gene is TRBV12-3 or TRBV12-4, the J gene TRBJ1-6; TCRdb selects TRBD1, and the lack of DNA leaves this call unchecked. This CDR3 region has 16 residues. The CDR3 loop is CASTLYTGGRISPLHF.

The chain combines TRBV7-2 with TRBJ2-4; TCRdb outputs TRBD2, but without DNA this stays unchecked. The CDR3 length is 17 residues. CDR1 and CDR2 (germline): SGHTA, FQGNSA. This chain's CDR3 is CASSLVIFSGGKNIQYF.

V is TRBV7-6 and J is TRBJ1-4; TCRdb's D gene call, TRBD1, goes unchecked for lack of DNA. The CDR3 covers 16 residues. Germline assignment: CDR1 SGHVS and CDR2 FNYEAQ. The CDR3 protein is CASSQGWGTGGEKLFF.

The chain links TRBV29-1 to TRBJ2-1. This CDR3 contains 12 residues. In germline, CDR1 is SQVTM, CDR2 ANQGSEA. CDR3 region: CSVEAQYNEQFF.

The rearrangement joins TRBV29-1 to TRBJ1-4; TCRdb's D call, TRBD1, is unchecked because there is no DNA. CDR3 length: 13 amino acids. CDR1 and CDR2 (germline): SQVTM, ANQGSEA. CDR3 in amino acids: CSASTGGDEKLFF.

CDR3 region: CASSLNRGNTGELFF. This rearrangement joins TRBV27 to TRBJ2-2; the D call from TCRdb, TRBD1, cannot be confirmed without DNA. Germline CDR1 reads MNHEY; CDR2 reads SMNVEV (reference sequence). The CDR3 covers 15 residues.

CDR3 loop: CASSLPGLAGEYEQYF. The genes are TRBV7-6 and TRBJ2-7; TCRdb proposes TRBD2, but this gene call is untestable without DNA. The CDR3 loop spans 16 amino acids. Germline loops: CDR1 SGHVS, CDR2 FNYEAQ.

This chain uses TRBV27 with TRBJ1-1; the D call from TCRdb, TRBD1, cannot be confirmed without DNA. This CDR3 spans 15 amino acids. The germline V gene has CDR1 MNHEY and CDR2 SMNVEV (reference sequence). CDR3 protein: CASSLSGGFRIEAFF.

The J gene is TRBJ2-1, the V gene TRBV4-1. This CDR3 is built from 17 residues. CDR1 MGHRA and CDR2 YSYEKL come from the germline V gene. CDR3: CASSQGISRGPGDEQFF.

J is TRBJ2-1 and V is TRBV28; checking the TCRdb D call of TRBD2 is not possible without DNA. CDR3 length equals 17 residues. The V gene's germline CDR1 is MDHEN and CDR2 SYDVKM. CDR3 region: CASSLPPTSGSGNEQFF.

The rearrangement links TRBV19 to TRBJ2-4; TCRdb proposes TRBD1, but this gene call is untestable without DNA. CDR1 LNHDA and CDR2 SQIVND come from the germline V gene (reference sequence). The CDR3 covers 18 residues. The chain's CDR3 is CASSKGGRGRRAKNIQYF.

This chain joins TRBV5-1 and TRBJ2-1; TCRdb proposes TRBD2, but this gene call is untestable without DNA. Germline V gene sequence: CDR1 SGHRS, CDR2 YFSETQ. The CDR3 is 15 residues long. The CDR3 reads CASSLGLAGIDEQFF.

The chain uses TRBV27 and TRBJ2-4; TCRdb indicates TRBD1, and absent DNA this call remains unverified. CDR3 length: 14 amino acids. Germline CDR1 is MNHEY and CDR2 is SMNVEV (reference sequence). CDR3 amino acids: CASFGQGAKNIQYF.